The TCR beta chain described here comes from a study of blood T cells in healthy people across ages (dated by TCRdb to the mid-2010s). In terms of the full investigation: Template switching captured roughly one uniquely barcoded TCR beta cDNA molecule per two T cells in model experiments. The study measured age-related changes in TCR beta repertoire diversity using deep sequencing normalized with unique cDNA molecular identifiers. The donors were divided into four age groups: young (average around 15 years), middle-aged (approximately 42), aged (under 70) and long-lived (more than 75). For two donors (one aged 18 to 30 and one aged 80 or older), the study analyzed two additional independent replicas of 1 million unique cDNA reads from the same blood draw.

Donors were under 40 systemically healthy Caucasian individuals from Russia aged roughly 6 to 90 years. Approximately 9.3 milliliters of peripheral blood were drawn from each donor into EDTA-treated Vacutainer tubes. Ficoll-Paque density-gradient centrifugation was used to isolate PBMCs, with at least 6 million obtained per sample. Trizol reagent was used to extract total RNA from the PBMCs, yielding at least 6 micrograms per sample. Naive CD45RAhigh/CD27high T cell percentages were measured by flow cytometry on a PBMC aliquot from every donor. V and J are trimmed by 7 bases and 0 bases, and the gene matches miss 6 bases of the junction. The CDR3 spans 15 residues, from the cysteine through the phenylalanine. Here the CDR3 DNA is all that survives: 45 bases in frame from base 1. Study-wide findings and limitations: Observed TCR beta diversity per million T cells fell roughly linearly with age, and a significant reduction was already apparent by age roughly 40. Estimates of total diversity based on one million sequenced T cells were considered lower bounds and underestimates. The percentage of naive T cells measured by flow cytometry correlated strongly with observed TCR beta diversity. Because profiling used bulk unsorted PBMCs, naive and antigen-experienced compartments could not be compared conclusively. Donor CMV infection status was unknown, potentially confounding age-related changes in expanded clonotypes. Compared with the aged group, the long-lived group had more naive CD4+ T cells, fewer expanded clones and increased TCR diversity, a pattern suggesting age selection.

A few counts support this clonotype. The clone's antigen remains unknown. There are no base qualities to consult, and no much larger clone falls within one base. The library was built by means of 5' RACE. The run used an Illumina HiSeq 2500. A second about 7 to 12 cycle PCR used a sample-barcoded 5' primer and a J-beta primer mix. A unique molecular identifier was introduced onto each TCR beta cDNA molecule by a template-switch 5' adaptor carrying 12 random nucleotides. At least 2.5 million CDR3-containing paired-end reads were obtained from each sample. First-strand cDNA synthesis was performed from all RNA using the Mint cDNA synthesis kit, with priming by a TRBC-specific oligonucleotide. After uracil-DNA glycosylase treatment, a first 18-cycle PCR used universal primers M1SS and BC2_uni_R on all cDNA. Under the source paper's analysis protocol: For normalization, 1 million high-quality reads were randomly selected from each sample, with every read carrying a distinct molecular identifier. Reads with shared molecular identifiers were discarded instead of being binned into consensus sequences. MiTCR, with a Q25 quality threshold and the strictest error-elimination algorithm, was used for CDR3 identification, clonotype clustering and error correction. Lower-bound total TCR beta diversity was estimated with a nonparametric unseen species model using Euler transformation. In TCRdb, the public reads were trimmed at Q25 with fastp and aligned with MiXCR, with productive beta chains retained. Duplicate CDR3 protein sequences are folded into a single record with the most common DNA and genes. The V and J calls here are based on TCRdb, not the publication. The sample table holds over 500,000 distinct CDR3 sequences, of which 27% were seen once. The ten largest clones take up 3% to 4% of the sample.

These data were also filed under a second study, of T cells of mothers and their children. The second study also describes: The donors were nine systemically healthy Caucasian individuals, made up of three mothers and their six children. cDNA synthesis used all of the extracted RNA, with approximately 1.4 ug of RNA in each 15 ul reaction. In the second PCR, the M1S primer introduced both the sample barcodes and 2-4 random nucleotides. Each mother yielded over 8.5 million TCR beta CDR3 reads and each child 2.5 million to 3 million reads. Thymic selection similarly shapes TCR recombination output in related and unrelated pairs, with minor effect from inherited differences. Normalized repertoire overlap was always found to be slightly, but never significantly, higher in related mother-child pairs than in unrelated mother-child pairs. Persistent microchimeric T cell clones were not detected, at a sensitivity of 85 to 100 clones per million clonotypes. To look for features that set related mother-child pairs apart from unrelated individuals, the researchers ran deep NGS to compare the TCR beta repertoires of mothers and children. On average, the children were approximately 11 +/- 4 years old, while the mothers were about 40 +/- 4 years old. After adapter ligation with NEBNext reagents, the libraries were sequenced on Illumina HiSeq 2000 with 100+100 nt paired-end reads. To avoid cross-contamination, the mother libraries and the child libraries were prepared a month apart and sequenced in separate runs. For each donor, between about 450,000 and 2,300,000 distinct TCR beta clonotypes were identified. Naive TCR beta clonotypes were estimated from low-frequency clonotypes matched to each donor's FACS-determined naive share, without sorting.

The receptor was isolated from a boy aged 2 to 9 in good health. Sequencing used blood. The sequence joins TRBV12-3 or TRBV12-4 to TRBJ2-3; TRBD2 agrees with 8 junctional bases. The CDR3 here reads CASILSGSSTDTQYF. The DNA reads as follows: TGTGCCAGCATCCTAAGCGGGAGTAGCACAGATACGCAGTATTTT.